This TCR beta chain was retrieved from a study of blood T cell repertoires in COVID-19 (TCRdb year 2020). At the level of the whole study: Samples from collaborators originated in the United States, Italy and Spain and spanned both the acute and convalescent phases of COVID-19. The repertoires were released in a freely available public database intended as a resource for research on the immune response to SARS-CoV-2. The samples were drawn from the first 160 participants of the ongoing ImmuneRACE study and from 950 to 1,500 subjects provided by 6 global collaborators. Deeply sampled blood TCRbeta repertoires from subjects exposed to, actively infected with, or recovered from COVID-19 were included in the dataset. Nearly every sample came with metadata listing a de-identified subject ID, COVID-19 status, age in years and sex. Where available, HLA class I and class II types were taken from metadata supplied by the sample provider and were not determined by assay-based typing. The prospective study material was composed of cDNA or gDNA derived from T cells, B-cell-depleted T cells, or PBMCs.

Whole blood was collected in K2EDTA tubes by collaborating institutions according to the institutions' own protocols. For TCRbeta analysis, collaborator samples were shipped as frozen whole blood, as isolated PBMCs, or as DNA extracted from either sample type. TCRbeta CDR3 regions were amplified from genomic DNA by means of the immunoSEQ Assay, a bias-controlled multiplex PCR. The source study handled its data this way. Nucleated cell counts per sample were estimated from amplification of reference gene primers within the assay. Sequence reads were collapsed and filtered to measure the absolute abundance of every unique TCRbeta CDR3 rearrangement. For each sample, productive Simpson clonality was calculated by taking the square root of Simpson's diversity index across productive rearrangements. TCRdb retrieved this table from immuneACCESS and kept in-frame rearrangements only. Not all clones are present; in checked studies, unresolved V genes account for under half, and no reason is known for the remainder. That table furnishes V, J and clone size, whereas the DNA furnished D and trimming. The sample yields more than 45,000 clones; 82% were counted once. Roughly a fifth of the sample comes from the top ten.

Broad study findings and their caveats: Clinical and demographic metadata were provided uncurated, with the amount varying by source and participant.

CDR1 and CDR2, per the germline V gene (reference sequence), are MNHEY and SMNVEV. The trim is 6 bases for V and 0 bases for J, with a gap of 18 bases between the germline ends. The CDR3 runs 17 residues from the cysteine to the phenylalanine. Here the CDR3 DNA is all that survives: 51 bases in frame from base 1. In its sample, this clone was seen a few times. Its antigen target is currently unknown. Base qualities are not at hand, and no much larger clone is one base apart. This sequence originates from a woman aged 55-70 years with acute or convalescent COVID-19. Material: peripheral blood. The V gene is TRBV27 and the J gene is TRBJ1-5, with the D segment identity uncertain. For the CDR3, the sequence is CASSKKYSGNSNQPQHF. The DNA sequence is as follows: TGTGCCAGCAGCAAAAAATACTCAGGAAATAGCAATCAGCCCCAGCATTTT.